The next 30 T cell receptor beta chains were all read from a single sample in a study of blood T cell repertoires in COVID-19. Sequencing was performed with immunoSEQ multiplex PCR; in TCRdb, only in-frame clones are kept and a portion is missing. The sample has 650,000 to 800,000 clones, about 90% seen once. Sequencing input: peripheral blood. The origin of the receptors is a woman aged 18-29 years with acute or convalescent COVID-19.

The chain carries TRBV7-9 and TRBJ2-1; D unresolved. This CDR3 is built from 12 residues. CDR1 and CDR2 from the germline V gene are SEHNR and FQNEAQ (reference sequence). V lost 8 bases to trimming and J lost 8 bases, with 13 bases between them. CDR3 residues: CASVPFRDEQFF. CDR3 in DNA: TGTGCCAGCGTCCCCTTTCGAGATGAGCAGTTCTTC. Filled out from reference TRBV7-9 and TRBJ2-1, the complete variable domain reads DTGVSQNPRHKITKRGQNVTFRCDPISEHNRLYWYRQTLGQGPEFLTYFQNEAQLEKSRLLSDRFSAERPKGSFSTLEIQRTEQGDSAMYLCASVPFRDEQFFGPGTRLTVL.

The CDR3 region is CAFTTGGDYGYTF. The DNA for the CDR3 is TGTGCCTTCACGACAGGGGGCGACTATGGCTACACCTTC. V usage is TRBV30 and J usage is TRBJ1-2; 10 bases are shared with TRBD1. The CDR3 loop spans 13 amino acids. Germline-derived CDR1 and CDR2 are GTSNPN and SVGIG (reference sequence). V shed 7 bases and J 3 bases; nucleotides not matched to a gene: 5.

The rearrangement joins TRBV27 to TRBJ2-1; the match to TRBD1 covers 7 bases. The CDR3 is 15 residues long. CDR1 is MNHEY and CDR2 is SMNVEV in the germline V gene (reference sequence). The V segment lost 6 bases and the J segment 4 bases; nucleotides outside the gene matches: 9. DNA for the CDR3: TGTGCCAGCAGCGACGGACAGGTTGGTTACAATGAGCAGTTCTTC. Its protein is CASSDGQVGYNEQFF.

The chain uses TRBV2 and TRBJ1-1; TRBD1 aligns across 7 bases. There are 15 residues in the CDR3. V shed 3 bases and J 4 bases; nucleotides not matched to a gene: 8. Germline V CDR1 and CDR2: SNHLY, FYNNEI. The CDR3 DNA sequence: TGTGCCAGCAGTGACATCGGTCAGGGGGTCACTGAAGCTTTCTTT. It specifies CASSDIGQGVTEAFF.

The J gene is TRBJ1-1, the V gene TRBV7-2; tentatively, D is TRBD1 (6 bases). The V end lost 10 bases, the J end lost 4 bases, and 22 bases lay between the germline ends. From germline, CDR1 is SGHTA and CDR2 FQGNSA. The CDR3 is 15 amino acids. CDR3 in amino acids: CATRLQAGASTEAFF. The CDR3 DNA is TGTGCCACCCGTCTACAAGCAGGGGCGAGCACTGAAGCTTTCTTT. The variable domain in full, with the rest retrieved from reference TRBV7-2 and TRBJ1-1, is GAGVSQSPSNKVTEKGKDVELRCDPISGHTALYWYRQSLGQGLEFLIYFQGNSAPDKSGLPSDRFSAERTGGSVSTLTIQRTQQEDSAVYLCATRLQAGASTEAFFGQGTRLTVV.

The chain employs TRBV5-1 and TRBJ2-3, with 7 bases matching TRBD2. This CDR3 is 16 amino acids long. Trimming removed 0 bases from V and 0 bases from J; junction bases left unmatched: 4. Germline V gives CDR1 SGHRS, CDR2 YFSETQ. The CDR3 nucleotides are TGCGCCAGCAGCTTGGTTCCGCGGGGGAGCACAGATACGCAGTATTTT. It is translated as CASSLVPRGSTDTQYF.

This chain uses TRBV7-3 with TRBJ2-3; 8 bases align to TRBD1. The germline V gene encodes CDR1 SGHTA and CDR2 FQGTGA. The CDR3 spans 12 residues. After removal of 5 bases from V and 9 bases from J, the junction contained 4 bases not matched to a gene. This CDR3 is CASSPRQGTQYF. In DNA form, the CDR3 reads TGTGCCAGCAGCCCTAGACAGGGGACGCAGTATTTT.

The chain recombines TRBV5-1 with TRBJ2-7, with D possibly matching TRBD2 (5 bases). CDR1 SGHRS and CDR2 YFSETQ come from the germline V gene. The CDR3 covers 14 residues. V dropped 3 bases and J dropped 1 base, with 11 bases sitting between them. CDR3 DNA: TGCGCCAGCAGCTCACGGGGTACGTCCTACGAGCAGTACTTC. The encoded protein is CASSSRGTSYEQYF.

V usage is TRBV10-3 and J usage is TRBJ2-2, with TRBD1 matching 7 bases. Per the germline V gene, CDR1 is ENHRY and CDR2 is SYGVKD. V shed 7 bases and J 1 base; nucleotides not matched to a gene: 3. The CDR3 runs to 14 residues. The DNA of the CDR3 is TGTGCCATCACCGGGACAGTGAACACCGGGGAGCTGTTTTTT. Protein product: CAITGTVNTGELFF.

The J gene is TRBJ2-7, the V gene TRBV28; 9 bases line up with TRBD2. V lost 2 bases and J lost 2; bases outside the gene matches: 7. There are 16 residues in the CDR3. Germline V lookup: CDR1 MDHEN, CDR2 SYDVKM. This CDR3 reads CASSLGGRGGTYEQYF. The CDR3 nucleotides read TGTGCCAGCAGTTTAGGCGGGAGGGGAGGCACCTACGAGCAGTACTTC.

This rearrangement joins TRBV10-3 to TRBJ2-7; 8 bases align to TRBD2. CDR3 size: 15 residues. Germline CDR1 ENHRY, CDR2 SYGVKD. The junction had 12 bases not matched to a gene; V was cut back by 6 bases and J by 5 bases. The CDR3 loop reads CAIREGSGGSHEQYF. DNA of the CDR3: TGTGCCATCAGAGAGGGTTCGGGGGGGAGTCACGAGCAGTACTTC.

The CDR3 DNA follows: TGTGCCAGCAGCCAGAGTATCCTCCCTTCACCCCTCCACTTT. Translated: CASSQSILPSPLHF. The V gene is TRBV14, the J gene TRBJ1-6; no clear D. V lost 3 bases to trimming and J lost 9 bases, with 12 bases between them. Germline V gene sequence: CDR1 SGHDN, CDR2 FVKESK. This CDR3 has 14 residues.

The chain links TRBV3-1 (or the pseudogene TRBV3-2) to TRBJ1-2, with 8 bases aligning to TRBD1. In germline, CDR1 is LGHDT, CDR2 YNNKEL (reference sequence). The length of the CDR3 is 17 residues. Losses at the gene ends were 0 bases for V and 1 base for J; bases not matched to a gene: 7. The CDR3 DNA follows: TGTGCCAGCAGCCAAGATTTTAGAACAGGGGGTAACTATGGCTACACCTTC. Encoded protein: CASSQDFRTGGNYGYTF.

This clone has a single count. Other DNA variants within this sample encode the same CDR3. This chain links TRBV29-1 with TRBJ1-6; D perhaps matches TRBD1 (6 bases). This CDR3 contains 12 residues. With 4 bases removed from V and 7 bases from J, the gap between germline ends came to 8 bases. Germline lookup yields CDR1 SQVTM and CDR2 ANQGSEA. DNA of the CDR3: TGCAGCGTTGGGCAGGGGAATTCACCCCTCCACTTT. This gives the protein CSVGQGNSPLHF.

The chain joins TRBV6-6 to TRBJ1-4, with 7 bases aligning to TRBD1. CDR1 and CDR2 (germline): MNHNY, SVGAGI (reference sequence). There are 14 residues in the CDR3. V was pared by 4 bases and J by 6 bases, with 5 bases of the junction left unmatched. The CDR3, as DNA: TGTGCCAGCAGTTGGAGGCAGGGGGATGAAAAACTGTTTTTT. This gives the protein CASSWRQGDEKLFF.

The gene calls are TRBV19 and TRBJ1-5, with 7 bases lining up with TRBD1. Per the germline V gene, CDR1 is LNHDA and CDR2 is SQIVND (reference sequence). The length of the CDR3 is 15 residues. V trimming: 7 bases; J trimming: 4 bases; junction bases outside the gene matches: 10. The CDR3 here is CASKIGTAYNQPQHF. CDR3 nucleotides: TGTGCCAGTAAGATCGGGACAGCTTATAATCAGCCCCAGCATTTT.

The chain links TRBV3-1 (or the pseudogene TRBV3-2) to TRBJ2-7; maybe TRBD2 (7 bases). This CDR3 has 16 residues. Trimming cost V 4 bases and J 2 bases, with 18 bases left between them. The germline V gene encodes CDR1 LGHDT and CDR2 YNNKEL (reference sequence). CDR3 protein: CASSLQGGGRPYEQYF. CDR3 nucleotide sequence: TGTGCCAGCAGCCTCCAAGGGGGGGGGCGGCCCTACGAGCAGTACTTC.

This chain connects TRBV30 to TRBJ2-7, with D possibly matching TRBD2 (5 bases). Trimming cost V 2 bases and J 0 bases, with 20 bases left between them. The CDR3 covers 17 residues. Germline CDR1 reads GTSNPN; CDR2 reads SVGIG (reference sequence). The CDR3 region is CAWSPRRVRSGSYEQYF. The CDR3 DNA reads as TGTGCCTGGAGTCCTCGGCGGGTTAGGTCCGGCTCCTACGAGCAGTACTTC.

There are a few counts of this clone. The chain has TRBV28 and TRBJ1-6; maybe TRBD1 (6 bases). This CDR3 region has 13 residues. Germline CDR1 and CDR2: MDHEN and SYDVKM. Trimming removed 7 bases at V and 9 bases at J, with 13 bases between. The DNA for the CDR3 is TGTGCCAGCAAGGGGGGGTTTAGTTCACCCCTCCACTTT. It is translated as CASKGGFSSPLHF.

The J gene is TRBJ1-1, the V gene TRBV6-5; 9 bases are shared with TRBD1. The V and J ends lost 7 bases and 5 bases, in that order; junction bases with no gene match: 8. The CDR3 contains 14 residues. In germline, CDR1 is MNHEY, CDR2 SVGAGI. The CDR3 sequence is CASINRGRGTEAFF. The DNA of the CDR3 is TGTGCCAGCATCAACAGGGGGCGCGGGACTGAAGCTTTCTTT.

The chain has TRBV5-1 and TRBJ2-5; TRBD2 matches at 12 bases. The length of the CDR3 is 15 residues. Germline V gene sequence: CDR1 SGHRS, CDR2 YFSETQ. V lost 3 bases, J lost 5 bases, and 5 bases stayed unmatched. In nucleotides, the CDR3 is TGCGCCAGCAGCTGGACTAGCGGGGAGGGGGAGACCCAGTACTTC. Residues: CASSWTSGEGETQYF.

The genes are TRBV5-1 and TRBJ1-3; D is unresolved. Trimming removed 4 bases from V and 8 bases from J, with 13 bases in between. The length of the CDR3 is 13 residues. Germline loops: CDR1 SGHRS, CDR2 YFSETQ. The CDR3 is CASSEVSRDTIYF. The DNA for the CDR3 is TGCGCCAGCAGCGAAGTAAGTCGGGACACCATATATTTT.

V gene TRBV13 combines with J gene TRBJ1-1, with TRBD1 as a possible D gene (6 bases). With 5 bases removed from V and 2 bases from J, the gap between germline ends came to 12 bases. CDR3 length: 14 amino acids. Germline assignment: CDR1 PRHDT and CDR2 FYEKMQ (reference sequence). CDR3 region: CASSLGQRNTEAFF. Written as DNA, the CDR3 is TGTGCCAGCAGCCTCGGACAGAGAAACACTGAAGCTTTCTTT.

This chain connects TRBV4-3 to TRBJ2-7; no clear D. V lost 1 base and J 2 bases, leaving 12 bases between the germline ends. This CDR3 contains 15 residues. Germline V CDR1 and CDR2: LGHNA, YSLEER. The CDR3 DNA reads TGCGCCAGCAGCCAAGTTGTCTCCACTCCCTACGAGCAGTACTTC. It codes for CASSQVVSTPYEQYF.

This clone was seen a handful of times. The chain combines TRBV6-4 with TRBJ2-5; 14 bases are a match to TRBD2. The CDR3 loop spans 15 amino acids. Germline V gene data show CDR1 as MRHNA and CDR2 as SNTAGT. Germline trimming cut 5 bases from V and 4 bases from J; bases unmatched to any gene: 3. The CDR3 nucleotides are TGTGCCAGCAGTCCCGGACTAGCGGGGGGAGAGACCCAGTACTTC. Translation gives CASSPGLAGGETQYF.

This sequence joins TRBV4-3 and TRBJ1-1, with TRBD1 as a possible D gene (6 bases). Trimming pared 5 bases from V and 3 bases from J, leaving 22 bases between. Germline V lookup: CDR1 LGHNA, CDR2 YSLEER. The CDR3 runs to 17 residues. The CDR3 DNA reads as TGCGCCAGCAGCTTTTTGGCCGGAACAGGGAAGGACACTGAAGCTTTCTTT. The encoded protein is CASSFLAGTGKDTEAFF.

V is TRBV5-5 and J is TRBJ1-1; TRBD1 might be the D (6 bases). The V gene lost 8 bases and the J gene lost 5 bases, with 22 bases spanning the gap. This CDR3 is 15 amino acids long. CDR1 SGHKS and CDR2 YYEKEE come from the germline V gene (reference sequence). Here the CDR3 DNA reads TGTGCCAGTCTGCTTGGGGGCGGGGGCGGTACTGAAGCTTTCTTT. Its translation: CASLLGGGGGTEAFF.

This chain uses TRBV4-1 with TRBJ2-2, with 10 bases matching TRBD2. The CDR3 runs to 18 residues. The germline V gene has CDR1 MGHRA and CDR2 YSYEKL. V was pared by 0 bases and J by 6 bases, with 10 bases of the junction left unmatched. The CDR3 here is CASSQEAGGPVRSGELFF. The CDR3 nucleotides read TGCGCCAGCAGCCAAGAAGCGGGGGGGCCCGTAAGGTCCGGGGAGCTGTTTTTT.

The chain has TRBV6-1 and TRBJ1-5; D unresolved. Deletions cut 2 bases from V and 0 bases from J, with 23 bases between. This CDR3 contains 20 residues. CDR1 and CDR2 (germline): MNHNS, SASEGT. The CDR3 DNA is TGTGCCAGCAGTGAATTTCGTGCAGGATCATTCCAGGATAGCAATCAGCCCCAGCATTTT. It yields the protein CASSEFRAGSFQDSNQPQHF.

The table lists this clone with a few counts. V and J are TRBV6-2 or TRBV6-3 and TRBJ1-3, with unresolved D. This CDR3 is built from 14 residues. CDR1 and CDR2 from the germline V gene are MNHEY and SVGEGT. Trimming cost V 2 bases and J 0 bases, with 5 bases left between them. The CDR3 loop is CASSYGFSGNTIYF. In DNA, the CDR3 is TGTGCCAGCAGTTACGGCTTCTCTGGAAACACCATATATTTT.